The following is a T cell receptor (beta chain) sequence with its context. These data come from a study of blood T cell repertoires in COVID-19. The overall study: The analysed material was cDNA or gDNA that came from T cells, B-cell-depleted T cells, or PBMCs.

The authors' processing: Reference gene primers were amplified, and this amplification served to estimate nucleated cell counts. This table comes from immunoSEQ multiplex PCR, and its TCRdb copy is limited to in-frame clones, with some not included. The V and J calls and clone size are taken from that table; D and trimming were inferred from the DNA. The table includes 50,000 to 65,000 clones, around 88% detected once. The sequencing sample was made of peripheral blood. This clonotype originated in a man between 60 and 75 years old with acute or convalescent COVID-19.

Here the CDR3 reads CASSYLPLGLAGGDEQYF. The CDR3 DNA reads as TGCGCCAGCAGCTACCTACCCCTCGGACTAGCGGGGGGGGACGAGCAGTACTTC. The chain uses TRBV5-1 and TRBJ2-7, with 15 bases fitting TRBD2. The trim removed 3 bases at V and 5 bases at J, leaving 12 bases unmatched. Germline loops: CDR1 SGHRS, CDR2 YFSETQ. CDR3 size: 18 residues.